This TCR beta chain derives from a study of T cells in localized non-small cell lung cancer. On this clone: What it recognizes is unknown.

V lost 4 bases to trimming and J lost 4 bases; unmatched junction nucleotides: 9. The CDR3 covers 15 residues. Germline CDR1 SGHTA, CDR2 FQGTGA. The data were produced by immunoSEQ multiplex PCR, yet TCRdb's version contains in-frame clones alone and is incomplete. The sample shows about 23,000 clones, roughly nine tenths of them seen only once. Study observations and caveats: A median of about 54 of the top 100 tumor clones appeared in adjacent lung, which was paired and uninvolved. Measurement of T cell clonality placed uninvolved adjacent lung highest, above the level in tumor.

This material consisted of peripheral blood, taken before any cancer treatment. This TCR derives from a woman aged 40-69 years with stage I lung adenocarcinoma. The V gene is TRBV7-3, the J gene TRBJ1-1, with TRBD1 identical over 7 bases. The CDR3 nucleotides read TGTGCCAGCAGCTCACCAGGGGGAGATTGCACTGAAGCTTTCTTT. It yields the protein CASSSPGGDCTEAFF. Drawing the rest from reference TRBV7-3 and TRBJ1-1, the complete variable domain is GAGVSQTPSNKVTEKGKYVELRCDPISGHTALYWYRQSLGQGPEFLIYFQGTGAADDSGLPNDRFFAVRPEGSVSTLKIQRTERGDSAVYLCASSSPGGDCTEAFFGQGTRLTVV.